This T cell receptor (beta chain) stems from a study of technical replicates of blood from a few donors listed by TCRdb under 2017. V and J are truncated by 1 base and 1 base respectively, leaving an intervening sequence of 8 bases. CDR1 and CDR2 were assigned from the germline V gene as LGHNT and FRNRAP. The CDR3 holds 14 amino acids from the cysteine to the phenylalanine. Just CDR3 DNA is preserved here, 42 bases in frame from base 1. This clone is a singleton in its sample. Which antigen it targets is not known. No quality values exist for individual bases; no much larger clone is one base distant. Library prep was done by the immunoSEQ multiplex PCR assay. In its TCRdb copy, this immuneACCESS table keeps in-frame sequences only and misses some clones. Where compared with another copy, unresolved V genes explain less than half of these, and the others have no known cause. The sample includes more than 65,000 clones, with about nine tenths observed a single time. The top ten hold more than 0.35% of the sample.

The source of this sequence is a human donor in good health. Some clones in this sample may be carry-over from other donors' samples. The V and J segments used are TRBV12-5 and TRBJ2-7; a tentative D match to TRBD1 spans 5 bases. Material: T cells isolated from PBMCs. The CDR3 region has the sequence CASGLGTLSYEQYF. The nucleotides read TGTGCTAGTGGTTTGGGGACACTTTCCTACGAGCAGTACTTC.